This T cell receptor beta chain derives from a study of CD8 T cells in Susac syndrome. General observations from the study: The authors acknowledged that the study's TCR sequencing and HLA analysis involved relatively few individuals.

Notes on this clonotype: Its cognate antigen is unknown.

V was pared by 5 bases and J by 10 bases, with 8 bases of the junction left unmatched. The CDR3 is made up of 14 amino acids. Sequencing of TCR beta was undertaken in CD8+ and CD4+ T cells derived from blood. Negative isolation was applied to CD8+ and CD4+ T cells, and FACS enrichment was applied to TEMRA cells. After extraction with the RNeasy kit, about 0.45 to 1 ug of the RNA was reverse transcribed using random hexamers. A multiplex approach, immunoSEQ multiplex PCR, amplified TCR beta CDR3 across 54 Vbeta and 13 Jbeta. One entry per CDR3 protein results from TCRdb running MiXCR on the immunoSEQ multiplex PCR reads. The sample includes 140,000 to 150,000 distinct CDR3 sequences, 94% seen only once; the top ten take roughly 0.083%.

Sequenced sample: CD4+ T cells from PBMCs. The V call is TRBV12-3 or TRBV12-4, the J call TRBJ1-4, with 9 bases identical to TRBD1. This clonotype was obtained from a human donor in good health. The CDR3 spells CASSLRTGVGKLFF. In DNA, the CDR3 is TGTGCCAGCAGTCTACGGACAGGGGTAGGAAAACTGTTTTTT.